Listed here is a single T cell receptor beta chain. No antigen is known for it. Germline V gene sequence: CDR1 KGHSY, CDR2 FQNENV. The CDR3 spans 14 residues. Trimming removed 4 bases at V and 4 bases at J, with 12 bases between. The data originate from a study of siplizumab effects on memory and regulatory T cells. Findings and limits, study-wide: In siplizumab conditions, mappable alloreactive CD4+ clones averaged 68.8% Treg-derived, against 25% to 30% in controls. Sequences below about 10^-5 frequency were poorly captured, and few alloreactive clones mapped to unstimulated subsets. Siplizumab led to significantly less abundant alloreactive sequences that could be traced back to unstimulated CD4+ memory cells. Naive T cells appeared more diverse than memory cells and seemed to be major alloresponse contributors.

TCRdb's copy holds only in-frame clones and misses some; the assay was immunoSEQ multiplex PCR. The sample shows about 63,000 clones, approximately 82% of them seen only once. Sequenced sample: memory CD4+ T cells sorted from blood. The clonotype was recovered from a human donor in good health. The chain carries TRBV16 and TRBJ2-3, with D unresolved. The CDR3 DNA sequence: TGTGCCAGCAGCCCATCGGGTTTGGCAGATACGCAGTATTTT. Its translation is CASSPSGLADTQYF.